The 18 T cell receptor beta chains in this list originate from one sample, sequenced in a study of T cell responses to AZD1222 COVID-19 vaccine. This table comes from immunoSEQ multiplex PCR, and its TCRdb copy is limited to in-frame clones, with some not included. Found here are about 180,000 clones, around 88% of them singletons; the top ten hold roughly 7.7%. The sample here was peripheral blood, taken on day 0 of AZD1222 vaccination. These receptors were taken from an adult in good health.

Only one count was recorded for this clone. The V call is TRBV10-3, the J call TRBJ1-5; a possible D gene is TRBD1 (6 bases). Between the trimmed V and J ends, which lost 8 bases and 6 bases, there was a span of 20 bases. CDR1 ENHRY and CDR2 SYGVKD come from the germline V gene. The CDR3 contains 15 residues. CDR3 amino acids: CAIGRAGATSQPQHF. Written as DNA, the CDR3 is TGTGCCATCGGTCGTGCAGGGGCCACATCTCAGCCCCAGCATTTT.

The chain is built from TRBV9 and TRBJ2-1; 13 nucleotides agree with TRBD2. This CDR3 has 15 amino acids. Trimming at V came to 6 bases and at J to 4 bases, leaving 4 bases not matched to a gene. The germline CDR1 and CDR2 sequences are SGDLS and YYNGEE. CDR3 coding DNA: TGTGCCAGCAAACGACTAGCGGGGGGTTACAATGAGCAGTTCTTC. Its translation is CASKRLAGGYNEQFF.

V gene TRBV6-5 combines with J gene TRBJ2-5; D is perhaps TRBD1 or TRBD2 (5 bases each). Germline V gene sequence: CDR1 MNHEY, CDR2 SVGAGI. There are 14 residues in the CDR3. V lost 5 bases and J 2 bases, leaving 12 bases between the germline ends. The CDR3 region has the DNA TGTGCCAGCAGTACCGGGACGGCACAAGAGACCCAGTACTTC. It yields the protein CASSTGTAQETQYF.

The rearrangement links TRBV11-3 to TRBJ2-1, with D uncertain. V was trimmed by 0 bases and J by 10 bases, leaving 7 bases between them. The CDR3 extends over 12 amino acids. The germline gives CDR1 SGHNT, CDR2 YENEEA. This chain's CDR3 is CASSLDHGEQFF. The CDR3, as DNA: TGTGCCAGCAGCTTAGATCACGGGGAGCAGTTCTTC. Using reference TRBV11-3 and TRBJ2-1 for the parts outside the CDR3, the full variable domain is EAGVVQSPRYKIIEKKQPVAFWCNPISGHNTLYWYLQNLGQGPELLIRYENEEAVDDSQLPKDRFSAERLKGVDSTLKIQPAELGDSAVYLCASSLDHGEQFFGPGTRLTVL.

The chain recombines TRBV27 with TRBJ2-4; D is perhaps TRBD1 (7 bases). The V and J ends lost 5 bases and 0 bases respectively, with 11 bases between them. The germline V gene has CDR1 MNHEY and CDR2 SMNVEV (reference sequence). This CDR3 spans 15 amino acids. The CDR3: CASSHRGLAKNIQYF. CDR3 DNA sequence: TGTGCCAGCAGTCACAGGGGACTAGCCAAAAACATTCAGTACTTC.

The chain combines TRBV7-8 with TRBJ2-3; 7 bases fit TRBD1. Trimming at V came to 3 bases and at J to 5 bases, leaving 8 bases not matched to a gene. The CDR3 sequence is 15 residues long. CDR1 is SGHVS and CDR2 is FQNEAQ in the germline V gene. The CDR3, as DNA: TGTGCCAGCAGCTTTGGCACAGGGGTGGGAGATACGCAGTATTTT. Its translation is CASSFGTGVGDTQYF.

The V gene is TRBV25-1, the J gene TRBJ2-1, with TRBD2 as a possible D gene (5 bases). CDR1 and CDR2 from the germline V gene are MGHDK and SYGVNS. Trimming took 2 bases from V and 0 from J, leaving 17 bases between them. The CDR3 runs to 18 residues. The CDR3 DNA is TGTGCCAGCAGTGAACGGTATCGGGGAGAGAGCTCCTACAATGAGCAGTTCTTC. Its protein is CASSERYRGESSYNEQFF. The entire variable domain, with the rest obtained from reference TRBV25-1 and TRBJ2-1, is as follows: EADIYQTPRYLVIGTGKKITLECSQTMGHDKMYWYQQDPGMELHLIHYSYGVNSTEKGDLSSESTVSRIRTEHFPLTLESARPSHTSQYLCASSERYRGESSYNEQFFGPGTRLTVL.

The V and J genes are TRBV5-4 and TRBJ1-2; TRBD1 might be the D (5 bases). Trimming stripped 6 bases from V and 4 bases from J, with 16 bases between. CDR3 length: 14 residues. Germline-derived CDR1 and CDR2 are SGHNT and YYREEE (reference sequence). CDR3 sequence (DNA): TGTGCCAGCACGACGCGTAAGGGGAGCTATGGCTACACCTTC. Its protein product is CASTTRKGSYGYTF.

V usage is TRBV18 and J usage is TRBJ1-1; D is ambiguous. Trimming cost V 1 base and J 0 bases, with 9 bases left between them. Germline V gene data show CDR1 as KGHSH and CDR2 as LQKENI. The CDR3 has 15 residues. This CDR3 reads CASSPQERMNTEAFF. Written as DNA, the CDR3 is TGTGCCAGCTCACCACAGGAACGGATGAACACTGAAGCTTTCTTT.

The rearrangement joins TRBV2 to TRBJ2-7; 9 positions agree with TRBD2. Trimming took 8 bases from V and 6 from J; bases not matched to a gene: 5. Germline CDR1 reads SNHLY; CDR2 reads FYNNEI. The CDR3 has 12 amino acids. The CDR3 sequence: CASESGGSEQYF. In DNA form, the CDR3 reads TGTGCCAGCGAGAGCGGGGGGAGCGAGCAGTACTTC. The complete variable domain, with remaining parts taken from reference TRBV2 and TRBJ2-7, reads EPEVTQTPSHQVTQMGQEVILRCVPISNHLYFYWYRQILGQKVEFLVSFYNNEISEKSEIFDDQFSVERPDGSNFTLKIRSTKLEDSAMYFCASESGGSEQYFGPGTRLTVT.

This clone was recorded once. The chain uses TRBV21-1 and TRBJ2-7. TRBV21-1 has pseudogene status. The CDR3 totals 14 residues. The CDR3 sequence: CASSKARRTYEQYF. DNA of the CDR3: TGTGCCAGCAGCAAAGCGCGAAGGACCTACGAGCAGTACTTC.

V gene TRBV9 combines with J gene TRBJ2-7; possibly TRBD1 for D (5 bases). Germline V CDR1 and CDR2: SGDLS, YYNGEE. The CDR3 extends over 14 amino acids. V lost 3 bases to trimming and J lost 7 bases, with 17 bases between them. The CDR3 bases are TGTGCCAGCAGCGGAATAGGGGATACTGGGGAGCAGTACTTC. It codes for CASSGIGDTGEQYF.

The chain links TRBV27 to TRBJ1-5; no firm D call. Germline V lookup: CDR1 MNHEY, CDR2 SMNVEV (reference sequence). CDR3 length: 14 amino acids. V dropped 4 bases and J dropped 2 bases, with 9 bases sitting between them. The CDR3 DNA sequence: TGTGCCAGCAGTTCCCCTGACCGCAATCAGCCCCAGCATTTT. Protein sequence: CASSSPDRNQPQHF.

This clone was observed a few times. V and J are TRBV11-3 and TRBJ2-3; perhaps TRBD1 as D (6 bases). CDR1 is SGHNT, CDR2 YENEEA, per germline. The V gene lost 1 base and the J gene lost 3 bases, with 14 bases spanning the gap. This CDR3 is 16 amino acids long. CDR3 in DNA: TGTGCCAGCAGCTTAGGGAACAGGGTGGCGACAGATACGCAGTATTTT. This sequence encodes CASSLGNRVATDTQYF.

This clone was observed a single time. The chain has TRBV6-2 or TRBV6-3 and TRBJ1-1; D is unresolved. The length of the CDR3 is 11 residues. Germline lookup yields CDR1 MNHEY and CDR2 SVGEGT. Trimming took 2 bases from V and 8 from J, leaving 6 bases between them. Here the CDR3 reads CASSYPSEAFF. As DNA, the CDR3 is TGTGCCAGCAGTTACCCATCCGAAGCTTTCTTT.

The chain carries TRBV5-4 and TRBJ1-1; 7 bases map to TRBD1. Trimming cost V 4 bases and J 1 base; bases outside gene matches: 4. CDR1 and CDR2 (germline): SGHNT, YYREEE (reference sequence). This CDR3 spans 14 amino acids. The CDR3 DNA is TGTGCCAGCAGCCTGAGGACAGGGAACACTGAAGCTTTCTTT. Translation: CASSLRTGNTEAFF.

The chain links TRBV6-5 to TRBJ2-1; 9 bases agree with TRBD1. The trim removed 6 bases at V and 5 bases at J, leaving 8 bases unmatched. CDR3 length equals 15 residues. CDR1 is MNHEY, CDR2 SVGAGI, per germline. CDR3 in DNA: TGTGCCAGCAGCGCCGCGGGGACAGGGAACAATGAGCAGTTCTTC. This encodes CASSAAGTGNNEQFF.

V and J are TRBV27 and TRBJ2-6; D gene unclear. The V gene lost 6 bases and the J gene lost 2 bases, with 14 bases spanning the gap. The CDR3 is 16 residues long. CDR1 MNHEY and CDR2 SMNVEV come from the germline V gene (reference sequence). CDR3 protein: CASRRTINPGANVLTF. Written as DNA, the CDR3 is TGTGCCAGCAGACGAACAATTAATCCTGGGGCCAACGTCCTGACTTTC.